This TCR beta chain came from a study of T cell repertoires in cytomegalovirus infection. The germline V gene encodes CDR1 SGDLS and CDR2 YYNGEE. Trimming removed 0 bases from V and 4 bases from J; junction bases left unmatched: 7. The CDR3 is 16 residues long. TCRdb reanalysed the reads using MiXCR and keeps one entry per CDR3 protein. Of more than 150,000 distinct CDR3 sequences in the sample, roughly 19% were seen once. The sample taken for sequencing was PBMCs. This chain connects TRBV9 to TRBJ2-7; 10 positions match TRBD2. The clonotype comes from a human donor in good health (CMV status not recorded). Some clones in this sample may be carry-over from other donors' samples. The CDR3 loop is CASSVGSPSGRYEQYF. CDR3 DNA sequence: TGTGCCAGCAGCGTAGGGTCTCCTAGCGGGAGATACGAGCAGTACTTC. Drawing the rest from reference TRBV9 and TRBJ2-7, the complete variable domain is DSGVTQTPKHLITATGQRVTLRCSPRSGDLSVYWYQQSLDQGLQFLIQYYNGEERAKGNILERFSAQQFPDLHSELNLSSLELGDSALYFCASSVGSPSGRYEQYFGPGTRLTVT.